This T cell receptor (beta chain) was sequenced during a study of beta chain features in type 1 diabetes. The CDR3 has 14 amino acids. V lost 2 bases, J lost 2 bases, and 10 bases lay in between. The V gene's germline CDR1 is SGHRS and CDR2 YFSETQ. The whole isolated RNA underwent reverse transcription, so sequencing captured expressed TCRB transcripts. Sequenced by immunoSEQ multiplex PCR; TCRdb stores in-frame clones only, minus some. The sample yields almost 250,000 clones, roughly an eighth seen once. The sequence came from a woman between 35 and 50 years old in good health. The specimen sequenced was naive CD4+ T cells from blood. The chain uses TRBV5-1 and TRBJ1-2; D perhaps matches TRBD1 (5 bases). DNA of the CDR3: TGCGCCAGCAGCTTCAGTTCAGGGAACTATGGCTACACCTTC. This translates into CASSFSSGNYGYTF.